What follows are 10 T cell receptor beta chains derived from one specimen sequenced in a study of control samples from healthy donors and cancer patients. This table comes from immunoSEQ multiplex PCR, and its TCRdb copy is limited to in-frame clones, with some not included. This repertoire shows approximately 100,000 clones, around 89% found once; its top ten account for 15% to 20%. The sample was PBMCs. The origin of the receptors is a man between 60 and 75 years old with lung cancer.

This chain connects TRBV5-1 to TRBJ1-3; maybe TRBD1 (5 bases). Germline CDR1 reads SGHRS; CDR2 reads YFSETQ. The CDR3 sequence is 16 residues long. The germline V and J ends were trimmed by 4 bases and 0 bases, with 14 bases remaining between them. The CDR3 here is CASSPDIQLSGNTIYF. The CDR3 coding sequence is TGCGCCAGCAGCCCGGACATCCAACTCTCTGGAAACACCATATATTTT.

The CDR3 sequence is CASSLEGGTGLFYGYTF. The CDR3 DNA is TGTGCCAGCAGTTTAGAAGGGGGGACAGGACTCTTCTATGGCTACACCTTC. The V call is TRBV27, the J call TRBJ1-2, with 8 bases identical to TRBD1. The germline V gene has CDR1 MNHEY and CDR2 SMNVEV (reference sequence). This CDR3 spans 17 amino acids. The V segment lost 2 bases and the J segment 4 bases; nucleotides outside the gene matches: 12.

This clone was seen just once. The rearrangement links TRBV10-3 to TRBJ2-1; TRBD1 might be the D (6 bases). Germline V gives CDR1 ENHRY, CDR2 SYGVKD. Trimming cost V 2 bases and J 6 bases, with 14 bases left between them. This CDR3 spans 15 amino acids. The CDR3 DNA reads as TGTGCCATCAGTGAGGGACAGACTCAACCCAATGAGCAGTTCTTC. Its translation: CAISEGQTQPNEQFF.

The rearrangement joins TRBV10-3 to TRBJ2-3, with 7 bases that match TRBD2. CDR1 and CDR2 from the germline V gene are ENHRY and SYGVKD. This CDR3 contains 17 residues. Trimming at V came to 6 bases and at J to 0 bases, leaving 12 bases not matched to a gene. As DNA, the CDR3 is TGTGCCATCAGGGGTAGCGGGTCGGGCCCTAGCACAGATACGCAGTATTTT. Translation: CAIRGSGSGPSTDTQYF.

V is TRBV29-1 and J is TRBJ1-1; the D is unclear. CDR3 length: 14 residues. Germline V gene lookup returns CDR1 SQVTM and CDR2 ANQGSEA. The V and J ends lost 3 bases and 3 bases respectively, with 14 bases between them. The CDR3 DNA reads TGCAGCGTTGACGTTTACCGCGCGGACACTGAAGCTTTCTTT. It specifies CSVDVYRADTEAFF.

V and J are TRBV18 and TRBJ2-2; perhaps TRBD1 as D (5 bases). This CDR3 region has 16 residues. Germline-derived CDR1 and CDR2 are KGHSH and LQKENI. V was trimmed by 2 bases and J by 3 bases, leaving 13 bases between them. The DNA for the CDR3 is TGTGCCAGCTCACCATCCTCCAGGGCGGACACCGGGGAGCTGTTTTTT. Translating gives CASSPSSRADTGELFF.

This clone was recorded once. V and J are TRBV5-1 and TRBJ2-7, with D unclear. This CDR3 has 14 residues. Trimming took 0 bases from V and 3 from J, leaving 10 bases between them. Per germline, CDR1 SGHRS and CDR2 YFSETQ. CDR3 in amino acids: CASSLDAGIYEQYV. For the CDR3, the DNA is TGCGCCAGCAGCTTGGATGCCGGAATCTACGAGCAGTACGTC.

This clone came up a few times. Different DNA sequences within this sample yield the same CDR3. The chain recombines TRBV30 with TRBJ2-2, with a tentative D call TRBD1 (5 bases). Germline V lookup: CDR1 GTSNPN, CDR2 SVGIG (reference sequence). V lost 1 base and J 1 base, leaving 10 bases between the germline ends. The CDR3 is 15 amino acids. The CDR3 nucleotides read TGTGCCTGGAGTGGTGGCAGGGTGAACACCGGGGAGCTGTTTTTT. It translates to CAWSGGRVNTGELFF.

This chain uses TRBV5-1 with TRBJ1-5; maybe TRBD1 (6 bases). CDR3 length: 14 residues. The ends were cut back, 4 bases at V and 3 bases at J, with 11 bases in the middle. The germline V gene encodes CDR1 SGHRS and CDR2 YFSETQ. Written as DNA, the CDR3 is TGCGCCAGCAGCATCGGACAGCCCAATCAGCCCCAGCATTTT. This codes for CASSIGQPNQPQHF.

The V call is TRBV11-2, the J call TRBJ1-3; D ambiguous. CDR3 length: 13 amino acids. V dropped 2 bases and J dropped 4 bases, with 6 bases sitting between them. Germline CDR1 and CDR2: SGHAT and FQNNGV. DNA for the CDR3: TGTGCCAGCAGCTTAATGCTCGGAAACACCATATATTTT. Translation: CASSLMLGNTIYF.